Listed below are T cell receptor beta chains from one sample, sequenced in a study of T cells in localized non-small cell lung cancer. Measured with immunoSEQ multiplex PCR; TCRdb has only the in-frame clones, and not every one. The repertoire includes over 30,000 clones, around 73% of them detected once, and about two fifths sits in the top ten. The source material was peripheral blood, sampled before any cancer treatment. Source of these receptors: a male donor aged 60 or over with stage II squamous cell lung carcinoma. The CDR3 runs from the conserved cysteine through the conserved F or W. D genes are given only for firm matches. A clone size is listed for some rows: how often the clone was seen (once, few, many), or a class if it is expanded.

j_gene: TRBJ2-1; d_gene: -; v_gene: TRBV7-2; abundance: -; CDR3aa: CASSLTLPNEQFF; CDR3nt: TGTGCCAGCAGCTTAACCCTTCCCAATGAGCAGTTCTTC
j_gene: TRBJ2-7; d_gene: -; v_gene: TRBV9; abundance: -; CDR3aa: CASSVATRGIQAYEQYF; CDR3nt: TGTGCCAGCAGCGTAGCTACGAGGGGCATACAGGCATACGAGCAGTACTTC
j_gene: TRBJ2-6; d_gene: -; v_gene: TRBV19; abundance: -; CDR3aa: CASSSGTTRSGANVLTF; CDR3nt: TGTGCCAGTAGCTCCGGGACAACTAGATCTGGGGCCAACGTCCTGACTTTC
j_gene: TRBJ2-7; d_gene: TRBD1; v_gene: TRBV5-4; abundance: -; CDR3aa: CASSFVGFLTGAMQYF; CDR3nt: TGTGCCAGCAGCTTTGTGGGGTTTCTTACAGGGGCAATGCAGTACTTC
j_gene: TRBJ1-5; d_gene: TRBD1; v_gene: TRBV7-8; abundance: -; CDR3aa: CASSPGGYQPQHF; CDR3nt: TGTGCCAGCAGCCCAGGGGGCTATCAGCCCCAGCATTTT
j_gene: TRBJ2-5; d_gene: TRBD1; v_gene: TRBV15; abundance: -; CDR3aa: CATSPHTGQGGIETQYF; CDR3nt: TGTGCCACCAGCCCCCACACTGGACAGGGTGGGATAGAGACCCAGTACTTC
j_gene: TRBJ1-2; d_gene: -; v_gene: TRBV5-1; abundance: few; CDR3aa: CASSLASNQYGYTF; CDR3nt: TGCGCCAGCAGCTTGGCGTCGAACCAATATGGCTACACCTTC
j_gene: TRBJ1-4; d_gene: -; v_gene: TRBV7-8; abundance: once; CDR3aa: CASSLAAGGWEKLFF; CDR3nt: TGTGCCAGCAGCTTAGCGGCAGGCGGGTGGGAAAAACTGTTTTTT
j_gene: TRBJ1-5; d_gene: TRBD1; v_gene: TRBV18; abundance: once; CDR3aa: CASSHGTAKEQPQHF; CDR3nt: TGTGCCAGCTCACACGGGACAGCCAAAGAACAGCCCCAGCATTTT
j_gene: TRBJ1-2; d_gene: -; v_gene: TRBV19; abundance: -; CDR3aa: CASSIGGPGGYGYTF; CDR3nt: TGTGCCAGTAGTATCGGCGGGCCCGGCGGCTATGGCTACACCTTC
j_gene: TRBJ1-1; d_gene: -; v_gene: TRBV7-2; abundance: -; CDR3aa: CASSLELNTEAFF; CDR3nt: TGTGCCAGCAGCTTAGAATTAAACACTGAAGCTTTCTTT
j_gene: TRBJ2-5; d_gene: -; v_gene: TRBV5-1; abundance: -; CDR3aa: CASSLVGRETQYF; CDR3nt: TGCGCCAGCAGCTTGGTGGGGAGGGAGACCCAGTACTTC
j_gene: TRBJ2-2; d_gene: -; v_gene: TRBV7-9; abundance: -; CDR3aa: CASSLASSYTGELFF; CDR3nt: TGTGCCAGCAGCTTAGCCTCGAGTTACACCGGGGAGCTGTTTTTT
j_gene: TRBJ1-6; d_gene: -; v_gene: TRBV6-5; abundance: -; CDR3aa: CASRWGYNSPLHF; CDR3nt: TGTGCCAGCAGGTGGGGGTATAATTCACCCCTCCACTTT
j_gene: TRBJ1-5; d_gene: TRBD1; v_gene: TRBV5-1; abundance: few; CDR3aa: CASSPDRAGQPQHF; CDR3nt: TGCGCCAGCAGCCCGGACAGGGCGGGGCAGCCCCAGCATTTT
j_gene: TRBJ2-5; d_gene: -; v_gene: TRBV5-8; abundance: -; CDR3aa: CASSSNPTSWAGETQYF; CDR3nt: TGTGCCAGCAGCTCAAACCCTACAAGTTGGGCGGGGGAGACCCAGTACTTC
j_gene: TRBJ2-5; d_gene: -; v_gene: TRBV7-3; abundance: -; CDR3aa: CASSSLGSGHLGETQYF; CDR3nt: TGTGCCAGCAGCTCTCTAGGATCGGGACATCTAGGGGAGACCCAGTACTTC
j_gene: TRBJ2-1; d_gene: -; v_gene: TRBV18; abundance: -; CDR3aa: CASSGTPWDEQFF; CDR3nt: TGTGCCAGCTCCGGGACACCCTGGGATGAGCAGTTCTTC
j_gene: TRBJ2-1; d_gene: TRBD2; v_gene: TRBV4-3; abundance: few; CDR3aa: CASSQLAGSLAEQFF; CDR3nt: TGCGCCAGCAGCCAACTAGCGGGAAGTTTGGCTGAGCAGTTCTTC
j_gene: TRBJ2-3; d_gene: -; v_gene: TRBV7-2; abundance: -; CDR3aa: CASSHLTDTQYF; CDR3nt: TGTGCCAGCAGCCACCTCACAGATACGCAGTATTTT
j_gene: TRBJ2-3; d_gene: -; v_gene: TRBV19; abundance: -; CDR3aa: CASSQIILAGLTSTDTQYF; CDR3nt: TGTGCCAGTTCCCAAATAATACTCGCCGGACTAACTAGCACAGATACGCAGTATTTT
j_gene: TRBJ2-7; d_gene: -; v_gene: TRBV6-5; abundance: -; CDR3aa: CASSYAGTSPYEQYF; CDR3nt: TGTGCCAGCAGTTACGCCGGGACTTCCCCCTACGAGCAGTACTTC
j_gene: TRBJ2-1; d_gene: TRBD2; v_gene: TRBV4-1; abundance: -; CDR3aa: CASSQRRAGGVGAEQFF; CDR3nt: TGCGCCAGCAGCCAAAGGAGGGCGGGGGGCGTTGGGGCTGAGCAGTTCTTC
j_gene: TRBJ2-4; d_gene: -; v_gene: TRBV30; abundance: -; CDR3aa: CAWSGRVAKNIQYF; CDR3nt: TGTGCCTGGAGTGGACGGGTAGCCAAAAACATTCAGTACTTC
j_gene: TRBJ2-7; d_gene: -; v_gene: TRBV30; abundance: -; CDR3aa: CAWRGPSYEQYF; CDR3nt: TGTGCCTGGAGGGGCCCTTCCTACGAGCAGTACTTC
j_gene: TRBJ1-4; d_gene: -; v_gene: TRBV6-1; abundance: -; CDR3aa: CASSVARFNEKLFF; CDR3nt: TGTGCCAGCAGTGTCGCCAGATTTAATGAAAAACTGTTTTTT
j_gene: TRBJ1-5; d_gene: -; v_gene: TRBV6-5; abundance: -; CDR3aa: CASSPATGWDQPQHF; CDR3nt: TGTGCCAGCAGCCCCGCTACAGGGTGGGATCAGCCCCAGCATTTT
j_gene: TRBJ2-2; d_gene: -; v_gene: TRBV2; abundance: -; CDR3aa: CASSEGRTGRSGELFF; CDR3nt: TGTGCCAGCAGTGAAGGCAGAACGGGGCGATCCGGGGAGCTGTTTTTT
j_gene: TRBJ1-4; d_gene: -; v_gene: TRBV15; abundance: -; CDR3aa: CATSRPPGQYNEKLFF; CDR3nt: TGTGCCACCAGCAGACCCCCGGGCCAGTATAATGAAAAACTGTTTTTT
j_gene: TRBJ1-4; d_gene: -; v_gene: TRBV7-9; abundance: -; CDR3aa: CASSPRGGDEKLFF; CDR3nt: TGTGCCAGCAGCCCCAGGGGAGGTGATGAAAAACTGTTTTTT
j_gene: TRBJ1-2; d_gene: TRBD1; v_gene: TRBV7-2; abundance: -; CDR3aa: CASSLVPGQGYGYTF; CDR3nt: TGTGCCAGCAGCTTAGTTCCGGGACAGGGGTATGGCTACACCTTC
j_gene: TRBJ1-1; d_gene: -; v_gene: TRBV5-1; abundance: once; CDR3aa: CASSLRTALNTEAFF; CDR3nt: TGCGCCAGCAGCTTGCGGACAGCTTTGAACACTGAAGCTTTCTTT
j_gene: TRBJ1-1; d_gene: TRBD1; v_gene: TRBV4-1; abundance: -; CDR3aa: CASSLLRQGNTEAFF; CDR3nt: TGCGCCAGCAGCCTACTCAGACAGGGGAACACTGAAGCTTTCTTT
j_gene: TRBJ1-1; d_gene: -; v_gene: TRBV12-5; abundance: few; CDR3aa: CASGLWGPMNTEAFF; CDR3nt: TGTGCTAGTGGTTTGTGGGGGCCCATGAACACTGAAGCTTTCTTT
j_gene: TRBJ2-7; d_gene: TRBD1; v_gene: TRBV18; abundance: -; CDR3aa: CASSPRGPGGEQYF; CDR3nt: TGTGCCAGCTCACCACGGGGCCCAGGGGGAGAGCAGTACTTC
j_gene: TRBJ1-6; d_gene: TRBD1; v_gene: TRBV10-3; abundance: -; CDR3aa: CAINTGQGGNSPLHF; CDR3nt: TGTGCCATCAATACCGGACAGGGGGGTAATTCACCCCTCCACTTT
j_gene: TRBJ1-2; d_gene: -; v_gene: TRBV18; abundance: -; CDR3aa: CASSPAGANYGYTF; CDR3nt: TGTGCCAGCTCACCAGCAGGAGCGAACTATGGCTACACCTTC
j_gene: TRBJ2-7; d_gene: -; v_gene: TRBV27; abundance: -; CDR3aa: CASSLNGGEGEQYF; CDR3nt: TGTGCCAGCAGTTTAAATGGTGGGGAAGGCGAGCAGTACTTC
j_gene: TRBJ2-2; d_gene: TRBD1; v_gene: TRBV11-3; abundance: -; CDR3aa: CASSLQGAGELFF; CDR3nt: TGTGCCAGCAGCTTACAGGGGGCCGGGGAGCTGTTTTTT
j_gene: TRBJ2-3; d_gene: -; v_gene: TRBV4-2; abundance: -; CDR3aa: CASSQEGQPTDTQYF; CDR3nt: TGTGCCAGCAGCCAAGAGGGACAACCCACAGATACGCAGTATTTT
j_gene: TRBJ1-5; d_gene: TRBD1; v_gene: TRBV18; abundance: -; CDR3aa: CASSDRGPNQPQHF; CDR3nt: TGTGCCAGCTCAGACAGGGGGCCCAATCAGCCCCAGCATTTT
j_gene: TRBJ2-3; d_gene: -; v_gene: TRBV2; abundance: few; CDR3aa: CASLEKTPEPRTDTQYF; CDR3nt: TGTGCCAGCCTAGAAAAAACACCGGAGCCACGGACAGATACGCAGTATTTT
j_gene: TRBJ2-1; d_gene: TRBD1; v_gene: TRBV10-3; abundance: -; CDR3aa: CAIGDRDREGDEQFF; CDR3nt: TGTGCCATCGGTGACAGGGACAGGGAGGGCGATGAGCAGTTCTTC
j_gene: TRBJ1-2; d_gene: -; v_gene: TRBV7-2; abundance: -; CDR3aa: CASSLDSYRPTF; CDR3nt: TGTGCCAGCAGCTTAGACAGCTATCGGCCCACCTTC
j_gene: TRBJ2-7; d_gene: TRBD2; v_gene: TRBV6-1; abundance: -; CDR3aa: CASRPGGRSPYEQYF; CDR3nt: TGTGCCAGCAGACCGGGCGGGAGAAGCCCCTACGAGCAGTACTTC
j_gene: TRBJ1-3; d_gene: -; v_gene: TRBV9; abundance: -; CDR3aa: CASSVGGTPGNTIYF; CDR3nt: TGTGCCAGCAGCGTAGGAGGTACCCCCGGAAACACCATATATTTT
j_gene: TRBJ2-5; d_gene: -; v_gene: TRBV5-6; abundance: -; CDR3aa: CASSPDTGREQETQYF; CDR3nt: TGTGCCAGCAGCCCTGACACCGGGCGGGAACAAGAGACCCAGTACTTC
j_gene: TRBJ2-7; d_gene: -; v_gene: TRBV6-5; abundance: few; CDR3aa: CASTGRVHEQYF; CDR3nt: TGTGCCAGCACCGGGAGAGTCCACGAGCAGTACTTC
j_gene: TRBJ1-2; d_gene: -; v_gene: TRBV6-1; abundance: -; CDR3aa: CASSAVLSGVGYGYTF; CDR3nt: TGTGCCAGCAGTGCTGTACTCTCTGGGGTGGGCTATGGCTACACCTTC
j_gene: TRBJ2-1; d_gene: -; v_gene: TRBV27; abundance: -; CDR3aa: CASSLIGRALEQFF; CDR3nt: TGTGCCAGCAGTTTAATTGGCAGGGCGCTTGAGCAGTTCTTC
j_gene: TRBJ2-7; d_gene: TRBD1; v_gene: TRBV5-4; abundance: once; CDR3aa: CASSYNVGTGKTYEQYF; CDR3nt: TGTGCCAGCAGCTATAATGTCGGGACAGGGAAAACCTACGAGCAGTACTTC
j_gene: TRBJ2-7; d_gene: TRBD1; v_gene: TRBV11-2; abundance: -; CDR3aa: CASSPTGTGVYEQYF; CDR3nt: TGTGCCAGCAGCCCTACCGGGACAGGGGTTTACGAGCAGTACTTC
j_gene: TRBJ2-2; d_gene: TRBD2; v_gene: TRBV29-1; abundance: -; CDR3aa: CSVAGTRNTGELFF; CDR3nt: TGCAGCGTTGCCGGGACTAGAAACACCGGGGAGCTGTTTTTT
j_gene: TRBJ2-1; d_gene: TRBD2; v_gene: TRBV5-1; abundance: -; CDR3aa: CASSSATSGRVEQFF; CDR3nt: TGCGCCAGCAGCTCGGCGACTAGCGGGAGGGTGGAGCAGTTCTTC
j_gene: TRBJ1-1; d_gene: -; v_gene: TRBV6-5; abundance: once; CDR3aa: CASTPGVWAFF; CDR3nt: TGTGCCAGCACGCCGGGGGTTTGGGCTTTCTTT
j_gene: TRBJ1-2; d_gene: -; v_gene: TRBV10-3; abundance: once; CDR3aa: CAISDVGHFYGYTF; CDR3nt: TGTGCCATCAGTGACGTGGGACATTTCTATGGCTACACCTTC
j_gene: TRBJ2-1; d_gene: -; v_gene: TRBV18; abundance: -; CDR3aa: CASSISGSYNEQFF; CDR3nt: TGTGCCAGCTCAATTAGCGGCTCCTACAATGAGCAGTTCTTC